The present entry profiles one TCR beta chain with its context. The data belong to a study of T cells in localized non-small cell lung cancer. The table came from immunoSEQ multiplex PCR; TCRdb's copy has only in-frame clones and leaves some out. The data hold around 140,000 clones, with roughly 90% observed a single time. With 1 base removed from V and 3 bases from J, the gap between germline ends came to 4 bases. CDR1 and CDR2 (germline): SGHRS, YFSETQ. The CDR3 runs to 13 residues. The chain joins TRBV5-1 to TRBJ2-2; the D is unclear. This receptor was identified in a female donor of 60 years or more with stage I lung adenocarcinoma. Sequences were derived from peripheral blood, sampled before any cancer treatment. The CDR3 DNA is TGCGCCAGCAGCTTGAAGTACACCGGGGAGCTGTTTTTT. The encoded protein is CASSLKYTGELFF.